This T cell receptor beta chain appears in the sequencing data of a study of B cell selection in AIRE deficiency. Clones were sequenced by immunoSEQ multiplex PCR, and TCRdb holds only the in-frame ones, with some missing. The table lists tens of thousands of clones, about 97% of them singletons. CD4+CD127+ cells were sorted as the conventional CD4 T cells. Material: conventional CD4+ T cells sorted from PBMCs. The TCR sequence derives from a human donor with AIRE deficiency.

This CDR3 is CASSQDRWGKADNSPLHF. The CDR3 DNA reads TGTGCCAGCAGCCAAGATCGTTGGGGGAAGGCGGATAATTCACCCCTCCACTTT. The rearrangement joins TRBV14 to TRBJ1-6; maybe TRBD1 (5 bases). Germline-derived CDR1 and CDR2 are SGHDN and FVKESK. The CDR3 totals 18 residues. Trimming stripped 0 bases from V and 5 bases from J, with 17 bases between.